This TCR beta chain was retrieved from a study of metastatic and nonmetastatic thyroid tumors. Study-wide context: For malignant and benign thyroid patients, tumor or nodule tissue and blood were the sources whose repertoires were compared. Broader study findings: Significantly greater TCR beta diversity was reportedly found in malignant thyroid tumors than in benign nodules (in blood and tumor).

TCRdb re-called clones via MiXCR from the PCR reads. The sample shows fewer than 25,000 clones, under 35% of them seen only once. No patient had received any treatment before thyroid surgery. This clone occurred many times. Antigen specificity is unknown. Deletions cut 1 base from V and 7 bases from J, with 14 bases between. Germline V lookup: CDR1 LGHNA, CDR2 YNFKEQ. The CDR3 covers 15 residues. The TCR was taken from a female donor with papillary thyroid cancer or a benign thyroid nodule (not recorded which). Some clones in this sample may be carry-over from other donors' samples. This chain joins TRBV4-2 and TRBJ2-1; D unresolved. Sequenced material: blood. The CDR3 sequence: CASSQVRFSQNEQFF. Written as DNA, the CDR3 is TGTGCCAGCAGCCAAGTGCGTTTTAGTCAGAATGAGCAGTTCTTC.